This T cell receptor beta chain was retrieved from a study of a mutant IDH1 vaccine in newly diagnosed glioma. Here immunoSEQ multiplex PCR was the method, and the copy in TCRdb shows in-frame clones only, minus some. The sample lists some 67,000 clones; around four fifths were seen once. As to time point: baseline, week 1 (first vaccination visit). As for treatment: pre-vaccination baseline after standard-of-care therapy. Per the germline V gene, CDR1 is MNHEY and CDR2 is SVGAGI. There are 14 residues in the CDR3. Trimming cost V 6 bases and J 2 bases; bases outside gene matches: 2. The clonotype was recovered from a woman aged 18 to 35 with glioma. Some clones in this sample may be carry-over from other donors' samples. V is TRBV6-5 and J is TRBJ1-5; 9 bases are a match to TRBD1. This sample comprised peripheral blood mononuclear cells (PBMCs), obtained from a glioma patient treated with radiotherapy, temozolomide or both. The CDR3 region is CASSWTGGNQPQHF. CDR3 bases: TGTGCCAGCAGCTGGACAGGGGGCAATCAGCCCCAGCATTTT.